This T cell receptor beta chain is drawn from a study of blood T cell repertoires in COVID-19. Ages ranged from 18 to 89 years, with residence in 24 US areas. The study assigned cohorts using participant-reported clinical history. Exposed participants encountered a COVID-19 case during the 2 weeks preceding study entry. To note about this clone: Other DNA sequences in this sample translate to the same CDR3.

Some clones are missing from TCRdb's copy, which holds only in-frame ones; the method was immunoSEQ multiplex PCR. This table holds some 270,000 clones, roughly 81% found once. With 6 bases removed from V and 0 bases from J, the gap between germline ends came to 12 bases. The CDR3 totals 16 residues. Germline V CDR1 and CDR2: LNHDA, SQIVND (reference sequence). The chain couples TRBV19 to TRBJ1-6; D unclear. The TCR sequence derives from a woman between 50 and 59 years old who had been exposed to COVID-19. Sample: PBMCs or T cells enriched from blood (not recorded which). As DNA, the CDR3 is TGTGCCAGTAGAACCGGCGGGAGCTCCTATAATTCACCCCTCCACTTT. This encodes CASRTGGSSYNSPLHF.